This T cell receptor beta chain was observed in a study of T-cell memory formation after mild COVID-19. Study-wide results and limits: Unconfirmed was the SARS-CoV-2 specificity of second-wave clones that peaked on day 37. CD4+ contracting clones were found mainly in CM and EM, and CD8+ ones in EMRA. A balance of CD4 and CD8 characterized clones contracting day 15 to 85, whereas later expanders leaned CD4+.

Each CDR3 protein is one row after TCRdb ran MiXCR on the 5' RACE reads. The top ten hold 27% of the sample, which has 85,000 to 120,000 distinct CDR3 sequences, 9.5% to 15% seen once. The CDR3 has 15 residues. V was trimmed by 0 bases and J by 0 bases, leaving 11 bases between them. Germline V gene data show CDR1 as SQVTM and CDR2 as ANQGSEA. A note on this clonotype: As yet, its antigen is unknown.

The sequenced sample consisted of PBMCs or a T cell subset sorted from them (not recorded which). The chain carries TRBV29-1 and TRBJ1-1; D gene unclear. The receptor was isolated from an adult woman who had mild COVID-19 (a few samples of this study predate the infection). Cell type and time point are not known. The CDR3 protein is CSVEDGRGLNTEAFF. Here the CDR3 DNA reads TGCAGCGTTGAAGATGGGAGAGGGTTGAACACTGAAGCTTTCTTT.